The 14 T cell receptor delta chains listed next were all sequenced from one sample in a study of γδ T cells in repeated Plasmodium falciparum infection (dated by TCRdb to the early 2020s). Vgamma9/Vdelta2+ and Vdelta2-negative gammadelta T cell populations were flow-sorted from peripheral blood mononuclear cells for bulk TCR repertoire analysis. The method behind the library was multiplex PCR. Data came from an Illumina MiSeq. TCRdb reran clone calling on the public reads with CATT; rows sharing one DNA sequence were then combined. For this sample there are around 46,000 delta-chain clones; approximately 1.8% appear just once. The ten most abundant clones make up around 22% of the sample. The sequenced sample consisted of gamma-delta T cells from blood. Receptors were obtained from a pool of human donors (malaria-infected and uninfected, not separated).

This clone was observed at least ten times. The identical CDR3 is also encoded by other nucleotide sequences in the sample. The chain joins TRDV1 to TRDJ1, with 11 bases identical to TRDD3. This CDR3 is 20 amino acids long. Germline values: CDR1 TSWWSYY, CDR2 QGS. After removal of 0 bases from V and 1 base from J, the junction contained 13 bases not matched to a gene. CDR3 nucleotides: TGTGCTCTTGGGGAACTAGGATTCCACTGGGGGATAACAGGCACCGATAAACTCATCTTT. Its translation is CALGELGFHWGITGTDKLIF.

This clone appeared a few times. The translation of this DNA and the TCRdb protein of a much larger clone differ at residue 16, probably owing to a read error; the protein shown here is translated from the DNA. The V gene is TRAV38-2/DV8, the J gene TRDJ1; D perhaps matches TRDD3 (7 bases). Matching the DNA to germline supplied the J gene, which TCRdb does not give. Germline CDR1 TSESDYY, CDR2 QEAYKQQN. V was trimmed by 5 bases and J by 5 bases, leaving 37 bases between them. The CDR3 runs 21 residues. In DNA, the CDR3 is TGTGCTTATAGCCTTCCCCTCATCCTTCCCTTGGGGGACCTACTGTCAGATAAACTCATCTTT. Translating it yields CAYSLPLILPLGDLLSDKLIF.

This clone was picked up a small number of times. The TCRdb protein, from a much larger clone, departs from this DNA's translation at residue 11, likely by read error; the protein shown derives from the DNA. The CDR3 loop reads CALGDCFPLYRLIF. CDR3 nucleotide sequence: TGTGCTCTTGGGGATTGTTTTCCCCTCTATAGACTCATCTTT. This chain links TRDV1 with TRDJ1; no reliable D call. The J gene is absent in TCRdb and was assigned here via DNA matching to germline. Germline V gives CDR1 TSWWSYY, CDR2 QGS. The CDR3 runs to 14 residues. Trimming took off 3 bases at V and 10 bases at J, with 18 bases between the two ends.

As for this clone: This DNA's translation and the protein TCRdb lists, from a much larger clone, do not match at residue 10, likely due to a read error; the protein shown is translated from the DNA. This chain uses TRDV1 with TRDJ1, with 7 positions matching TRDD2. Here the J gene was assigned by germline matching of the DNA, as TCRdb has none. CDR1 and CDR2 (germline): TSWWSYY, QGS. The trim removed 3 bases at V and 2 bases at J, leaving 9 bases unmatched. CDR3 length equals 16 residues. CDR3 bases: TGTGCTCTTGGGGACCCCTATTCCTACCAGACCGATAAACTCATCTTT. Translated, it gives CALGDPYSYQTDKLIF.

Details on this clone: Translating this DNA gives a protein that differs at residue 7 from the TCRdb one, which belongs to a much larger clone; a read error is likely, and the protein shown is this translation. The chain recombines TRDV2 with TRDJ1, with TRDD3 as a possible D gene (6 bases). TCRdb records no J gene; here it was assigned by comparing the DNA to germline. V dropped 7 bases and J dropped 6 bases, with 26 bases sitting between them. Germline V gene data show CDR1 as GEAIGNYY and CDR2 as EKD. The CDR3 has 16 amino acids. The CDR3 spells CAWPIPDHWVNHKLIF. The CDR3 DNA follows: TGTGCCTGGCCCATTCCTGACCACTGGGTCAATCATAAACTCATCTTT.

The sample holds a few counts of this clone. This DNA's translation differs at residue 5 from TCRdb's protein, which comes from a much larger clone; a read error is likely, and the protein shown is translated from the DNA. The chain carries TRDV3 and TRDJ1; a weak D match, TRDD3 (6 bases). As TCRdb names no J gene, one was assigned here on the basis of a DNA match to germline. The CDR3 contains 13 residues. The germline CDR1 and CDR2 sequences are TVYSNPD and GDNSRS (reference sequence). V shed 5 bases and J shed 10 bases, with 23 bases lying between them. The CDR3 spells CAKRVRIGDGLIF. The CDR3 nucleotides read TGTGCCAAACGAGTGAGGATTGGGGATGGACTCATCTTT. The whole variable domain, filled in from reference TRDV3 and TRDJ1, reads CDKVTQSSPDQTVASGSEVVLLCTYDTVYSNPDLFWYRIRPDYSFQFVFYGDNSRSEGADFTQGRFSVKHILTQKAFHLVISPVRTEDSATYYCAKRVRIGDGLIFGKGTRVTVEP.

This clone was seen a handful of times. TCRdb pairs this DNA with a much larger clone's protein that differs at residue 17, likely a read error; the protein shown was translated from the DNA. The chain is built from TRDV1 and TRDJ1, with a possible D match to TRDD2 (9 bases). TCRdb is silent on the J gene; assignment here came from matching the DNA to germline. V lost 3 bases, J lost 0 bases, and 47 bases lay in between. This CDR3 region has 27 residues. CDR1 is TSWWSYY, CDR2 QGS, per germline. CDR3 sequence (DNA): TGTGCTCTTGGGGACCGGCCTTCCTACGGAGTATTTTACTGGGGGCCTCGGGGGTCAGTGTACACCGATAAACTCATCTTT. Protein sequence: CALGDRPSYGVFYWGPRGSVYTDKLIF.

The sample holds many counts of this clone. The rearrangement joins TRDV2 to TRDJ1; TRDD3 matches at 13 bases. There are 16 residues in the CDR3. The V and J ends lost 7 bases and 0 bases, in that order; junction bases with no gene match: 7. The V gene's germline CDR1 is GEAIGNYY and CDR2 EKD. This CDR3 is CACYLLGDTDTDKLIF. CDR3 bases: TGTGCCTGCTATCTACTGGGGGATACGGACACCGATAAACTCATCTTT.

A note on this clone: TCRdb has a much larger clone's protein, which differs at residue 15 from the translation of this DNA, likely because of a read error; what is shown is the protein translated from the DNA. The chain carries TRDV3 and TRDJ1, with D perhaps matching TRDD2 (5 bases). TCRdb lists no J gene, so it was determined here by aligning the DNA to germline. Germline V lookup: CDR1 TVYSNPD, CDR2 GDNSRS (reference sequence). Trimming took off 2 bases at V and 1 base at J, with 35 bases between the two ends. The CDR3 length is 21 residues. DNA of the CDR3: TGTGCCTTTTGCCGGGCCTTCAAGTCGATGAGGGACAACTCGTGCACCGATAAACTCATCTTT. It codes for CAFCRAFKSMRDNSCTDKLIF. Full variable domain (rest looked up from reference TRDV3 and TRDJ1): CDKVTQSSPDQTVASGSEVVLLCTYDTVYSNPDLFWYRIRPDYSFQFVFYGDNSRSEGADFTQGRFSVKHILTQKAFHLVISPVRTEDSATYYCAFCRAFKSMRDNSCTDKLIFGKGTRVTVEP.

In this sample, this clone turned up a few times. The mismatch at residue 17 between this DNA's translation and the TCRdb protein of a much larger clone likely reflects a read error; the protein shown is translated from the DNA. CDR3 nucleotides: TGTGCTCTTGGGACCCTTTTTCCGCCCCAACTGGGGGATCGGGCCGATAGACTCATCTTT. This codes for CALGTLFPPQLGDRADRLIF. The chain recombines TRDV1 with TRDJ1; 10 bases agree with TRDD3. TCRdb leaves out the J gene; it was filled in here by matching the DNA to germline. The CDR3 extends over 20 amino acids. Looked up from germline, CDR1 is TSWWSYY and CDR2 is QGS.

A word on this clone: TCRdb has a much larger clone's protein, which differs at residue 10 from the translation of this DNA, likely because of a read error; what is shown is the protein translated from the DNA. The J gene is TRDJ1, the V gene TRDV1; D ambiguous. Germline matching of the DNA provided the J gene here, since TCRdb leaves it blank. CDR3 length: 14 amino acids. Trimming removed 4 bases at V and 8 bases at J, with 17 bases between. Germline V gene lookup returns CDR1 TSWWSYY and CDR2 QGS. The CDR3 loop is CALGVPNVPEKLIF. The CDR3 nucleotides read TGTGCTCTTGGGGTCCCAAATGTGCCGGAGAAACTCATCTTT.

This clone showed up just a few times. One base separates it from a far larger clone, so it is likely a read error. The identical CDR3 is also encoded by other nucleotide sequences in the sample. This sequence joins TRDV1 and TRDJ3; a weak D match, TRDD3 (6 bases). Here the J gene came from matching the DNA to germline, since TCRdb omits it. There are 22 residues in the CDR3. The ends were cut back, 0 bases at V and 4 bases at J, with 25 bases in the middle. CDR1 and CDR2 from the germline V gene are TSWWSYY and QGS. CDR3 DNA: TGTGCTCTTGGGGAACTAGGGAGGGAGTGGGGGCTTTTCTCTTGGGACACCCGACAGATGTTTTTC. It encodes CALGELGREWGLFSWDTRQMFF.

Remarks on this clone: A far bigger clonotype differs at one base, so this is likely a read error. This sample includes further DNA sequences coding for the same CDR3. The chain uses TRDV2 and TRDJ1, with 9 bases fitting TRDD3. There are 18 residues in the CDR3. CDR1 is GEAIGNYY and CDR2 is EKD in the germline V gene. Germline trimming cut 0 bases from V and 2 bases from J; bases unmatched to any gene: 12. CDR3 DNA sequence: TGTGCCTGTGACACCGTTGGAGTGCTGGGGGATGGGACCGATAAACTCATCTTT. Encoded protein: CACDTVGVLGDGTDKLIF.

This clone was counted a few times. A far more abundant clone sits one base away, making this likely a read error. Different DNA sequences within this sample yield the same CDR3. The V call is TRDV3, the J call TRDJ1, with 13 bases aligning to TRDD3. The CDR3 sequence is 21 residues long. Trimming took 4 bases from V and 2 from J; bases not matched to a gene: 25. Germline assignment: CDR1 TVYSNPD and CDR2 GDNSRS (reference sequence). In nucleotides, the CDR3 is TGTGCCTCTGATGATTCCTACCCTCTTACTGGGGGATACGGGGGGACCGATAAACTCATCTTT. This codes for CASDDSYPLTGGYGGTDKLIF.